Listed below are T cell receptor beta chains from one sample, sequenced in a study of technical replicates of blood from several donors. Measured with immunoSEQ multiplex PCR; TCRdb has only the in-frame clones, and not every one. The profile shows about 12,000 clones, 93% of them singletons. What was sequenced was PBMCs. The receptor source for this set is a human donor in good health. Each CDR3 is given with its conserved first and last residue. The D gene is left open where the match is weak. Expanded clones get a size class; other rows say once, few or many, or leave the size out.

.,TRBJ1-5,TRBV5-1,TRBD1,TGCGCCAGCAGCTTTACAGGGGATAGCAATCAGCCCCAGCATTTT,CASSFTGDSNQPQHF
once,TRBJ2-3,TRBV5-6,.,TGTGCCAGCAGCCTATCACTGGGGAGAACAGATACGCAGTATTTT,CASSLSLGRTDTQYF
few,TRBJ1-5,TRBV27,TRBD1,TGTGCCAGCAGTCAGGACAGGGGTAATCAGCCCCAGCATTTT,CASSQDRGNQPQHF
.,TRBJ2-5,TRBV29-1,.,TGCAGCGTGCAACAGGGCCAAGAGACCCAGTACTTC,CSVQQGQETQYF
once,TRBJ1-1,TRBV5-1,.,TGCGCCAGCAGCTTGGTGGCCGGGGGGAACACTGAAGCTTTCTTT,CASSLVAGGNTEAFF
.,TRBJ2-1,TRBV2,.,TGTGCCAGCGGTGAAAACACACACAGTGAGCAGTTCTTC,CASGENTHSEQFF
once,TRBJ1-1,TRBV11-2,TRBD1,TGTGCCAGCAGCCGACAGGGATCCACTGAAGCTTTCTTT,CASSRQGSTEAFF
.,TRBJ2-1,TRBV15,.,TGTGCCACCAGCAGTCGGGTTAAGCCTAGGGAGCAGTTCTTC,CATSSRVKPREQFF
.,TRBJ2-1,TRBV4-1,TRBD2,TGCGCCAGCAGCCAAGGTGGACTAGCGGGAGGAGGCCATGATGAGCAGTTCTTC,CASSQGGLAGGGHDEQFF
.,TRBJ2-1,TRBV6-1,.,TGTGCCAGCAGCCCCGGGGGGCCGGCTGAGCAGTTCTTC,CASSPGGPAEQFF
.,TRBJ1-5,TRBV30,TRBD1,TGTGCCTGGCGAACAGGGGGCGGCTATAGCAATCAGCCCCAGCATTTT,CAWRTGGGYSNQPQHF
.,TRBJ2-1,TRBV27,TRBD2,TGTGCCAGCGGGACTAGCGGGGCGCCCGGGAATGAGCAGTTCTTC,CASGTSGAPGNEQFF
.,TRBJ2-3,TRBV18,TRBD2,TGTGCCAGCTCACCACTAACCGGGACTAGCGGGACAGATACGCAGTATTTT,CASSPLTGTSGTDTQYF
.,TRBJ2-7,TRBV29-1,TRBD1,TGCAGCGTGAGGACAGGGGCCGAGCAGTACTTC,CSVRTGAEQYF
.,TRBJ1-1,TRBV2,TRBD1,TGTGCCGGGGGACAGGGAAACACTGAAGCTTTCTTT,CAGGQGNTEAFF
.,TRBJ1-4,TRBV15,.,TGTGCCACCAGCAGAGGGCAGGGTAATGAAAAACTGTTTTTT,CATSRGQGNEKLFF
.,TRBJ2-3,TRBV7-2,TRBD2,TGTGCCAGCAGCTTATCGGGGACTAGCGGCTTGAGGCAGTATTTT,CASSLSGTSGLRQYF
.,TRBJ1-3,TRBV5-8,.,TGTGCCAGCAGCCCCTTGGCCATCTCTGGAAACACCATATATTTT,CASSPLAISGNTIYF
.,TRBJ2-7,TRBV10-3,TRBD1,TGTGCCATCAGTGAGTCATGGGACAGATCCTACGAGCAGTACTTC,CAISESWDRSYEQYF
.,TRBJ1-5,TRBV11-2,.,TGTGCCAGCAGCTTAGGGGGCGGGACCAATCAGCCCCAGCATTTT,CASSLGGGTNQPQHF
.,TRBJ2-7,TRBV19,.,TGTGCCAGTAGTGCCGGACTTACCTACGAGCAGTACTTC,CASSAGLTYEQYF
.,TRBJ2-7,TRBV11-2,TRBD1,TGTGCCAGCAGCTTAGGGGTGGACAGGGGGTACGAGCAGTACTTC,CASSLGVDRGYEQYF
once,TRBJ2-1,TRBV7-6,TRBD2,TGTGCCAGCAGCTCCTCTCTAGCGGGGGCCTACAATGAGCAGTTCTTC,CASSSSLAGAYNEQFF
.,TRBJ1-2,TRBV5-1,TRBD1,TGCGCCAGCAGCCAAACCGGGGACAGAGTTCATGGCTACACCTTC,CASSQTGDRVHGYTF